The sequence of this TCR beta chain was determined in a study of T cells in Graves' hyperthyroidism and ophthalmopathy. From germline, CDR1 is MNHEY and CDR2 SMNVEV (reference sequence). J was trimmed by 1 base and V by 4 bases; bases with no gene match: 6. The CDR3 spans 15 residues. This clonotype was counted only a few times. Exclusion followed for patients with uncontrolled infection, other autoimmune disease, pregnancy or lactation. From RNA transcripts, TCR beta CDR3 regions were amplified. HTBI primers drove first-round RT-PCR of the TCR CDR3. TCRdb reprocessed the multiplex PCR reads via MiXCR and lists one record per CDR3 protein. The sample includes roughly 720,000 distinct CDR3 sequences, 15% to 20% of them seen just once.

This rearrangement joins TRBV27 to TRBJ1-2, with 7 bases matching TRBD1. The sequencing sample was made of blood. The clonotype was recovered from a middle-aged man with Graves' hyperthyroidism. The CDR3 DNA is TGTGCCAGCAGTTCTTACAGGGGAAATAACTATGGCTACACCTTC. Residues: CASSSYRGNNYGYTF.